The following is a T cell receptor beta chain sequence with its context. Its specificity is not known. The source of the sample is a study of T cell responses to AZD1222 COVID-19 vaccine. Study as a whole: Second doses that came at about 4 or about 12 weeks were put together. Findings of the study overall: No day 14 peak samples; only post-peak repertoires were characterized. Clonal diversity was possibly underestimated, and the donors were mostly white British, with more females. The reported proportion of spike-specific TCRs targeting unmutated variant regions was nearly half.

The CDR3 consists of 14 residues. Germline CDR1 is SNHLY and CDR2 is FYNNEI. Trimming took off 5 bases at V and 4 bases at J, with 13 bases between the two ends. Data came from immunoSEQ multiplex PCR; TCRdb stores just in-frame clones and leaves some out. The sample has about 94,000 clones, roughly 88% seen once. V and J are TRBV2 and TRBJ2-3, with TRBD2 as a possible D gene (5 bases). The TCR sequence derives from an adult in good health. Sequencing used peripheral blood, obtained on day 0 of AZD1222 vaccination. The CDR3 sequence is CASSPGYPPDTQYF. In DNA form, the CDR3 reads TGTGCCAGCAGTCCGGGGTATCCCCCAGATACGCAGTATTTT.